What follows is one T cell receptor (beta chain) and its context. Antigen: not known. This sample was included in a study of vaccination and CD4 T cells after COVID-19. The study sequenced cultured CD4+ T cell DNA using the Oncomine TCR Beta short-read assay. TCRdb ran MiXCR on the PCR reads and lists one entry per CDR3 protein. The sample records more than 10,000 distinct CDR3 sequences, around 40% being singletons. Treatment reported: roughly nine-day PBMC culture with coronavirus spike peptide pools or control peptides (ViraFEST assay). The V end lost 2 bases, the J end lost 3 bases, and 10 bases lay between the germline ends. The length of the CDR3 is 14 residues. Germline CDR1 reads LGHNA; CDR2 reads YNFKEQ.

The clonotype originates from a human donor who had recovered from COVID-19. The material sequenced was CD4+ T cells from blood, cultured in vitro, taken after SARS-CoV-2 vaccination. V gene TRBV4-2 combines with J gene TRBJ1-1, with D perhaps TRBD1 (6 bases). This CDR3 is CASSQTGSDTEAFF. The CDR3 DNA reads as TGTGCCAGCAGCCAAACAGGGTCTGACACTGAAGCTTTCTTT.